The 22 T cell receptor beta chains presented below share a single source sample, sequenced in a study of cytomegalovirus exposure and HLA in healthy donors. 13 Jbeta primers and 60 Vbeta primers were used for the PCR. Produced via immunoSEQ multiplex PCR; TCRdb's table is partial and in-frame only. The repertoire holds about 170,000 clones, with 85% as singletons. Material for sequencing was PBMCs. The receptor set was obtained from a man aged 25 to 45 in good health and CMV-seropositive.

The gene calls are TRBV5-5 and TRBJ1-2, with 7 bases that match TRBD1. Trimming cost V 3 bases and J 0 bases; bases outside gene matches: 2. Germline V gene lookup returns CDR1 SGHKS and CDR2 YYEKEE (reference sequence). This CDR3 is 14 amino acids long. The CDR3 loop is CASSSTGTNYGYTF. The DNA of the CDR3 is TGTGCCAGCAGCTCGACAGGGACTAACTATGGCTACACCTTC.

In the case of this clone: Compared with germline, one end of the junction differs, possibly owing to a read error. This chain uses TRBV7-7 with TRBJ1-3; the D is unclear. Germline loops: CDR1 SSHAT, CDR2 FNYEAQ (reference sequence). CDR3 length: 13 amino acids. CDR3 DNA: TGTGCTAGCAGCTCAACGGAGGGAAACACCATATATTTT. Protein product: CASSSTEGNTIYF.

This clone appeared a few times. The chain is built from TRBV19 and TRBJ1-4; no clear D. V was clipped by 5 bases and J by 3 bases, with 10 bases between them. The V gene's germline CDR1 is LNHDA and CDR2 SQIVND (reference sequence). The CDR3 has 14 amino acids. The CDR3 sequence: CASSGGSANEKLFF. The CDR3 DNA reads as TGTGCCAGTAGTGGAGGCTCGGCTAATGAAAAACTGTTTTTT.

The chain employs TRBV29-1 and TRBJ2-1; the D gene is possibly TRBD2 (5 bases). This CDR3 contains 10 residues. Between the trimmed V and J ends, which lost 7 bases and 9 bases, there was a span of 10 bases. Per germline, CDR1 SQVTM and CDR2 ANQGSEA. CDR3 sequence (DNA): TGCAGCGCCCTCCGGGGTGAGCAGTTCTTC. Its protein product is CSALRGEQFF.

V is TRBV7-8 and J is TRBJ2-6; the match to TRBD1 covers 7 bases. The V gene's germline CDR1 is SGHVS and CDR2 FQNEAQ. The CDR3 covers 16 residues. V lost 1 base and J lost 0; bases outside the gene matches: 0. CDR3 amino acids: CASSLGDSSGANVLTF. The CDR3 bases are TGTGCCAGCAGCTTAGGGGACAGCTCTGGGGCCAACGTCCTGACTTTC.

J is TRBJ2-2 and V is TRBV5-4; D ambiguous. There are 14 residues in the CDR3. The germline CDR1 and CDR2 sequences are SGHNT and YYREEE (reference sequence). V was shortened by 2 bases and J by 4 bases, with 9 bases between the two germline ends. CDR3 nucleotide sequence: TGTGCCAGCAGCTTTCCTGAGCCCACCGGGGAGCTGTTTTTT. Protein product: CASSFPEPTGELFF.

The chain carries TRBV29-1 and TRBJ2-2, with a weak D call TRBD2 (5 bases). Trimming pared 8 bases from V and 2 bases from J, leaving 18 bases between. This CDR3 comprises 15 residues. CDR1 and CDR2 from the germline V gene are SQVTM and ANQGSEA. The CDR3 is CSIRLPGINTGELFF. CDR3 in DNA: TGCAGCATCCGACTACCGGGGATCAACACCGGGGAGCTGTTTTTT.

For this clone: At one of its ends the junction is not consistent with the germline gene, which may arise from a read error. Distinct nucleotide sequences in the sample also encode this CDR3. The chain joins TRBV5-8 to TRBJ2-2; 11 bases are a match to TRBD2. Looked up from germline, CDR1 is SGHTS and CDR2 is YDEGEE. This CDR3 has 17 amino acids. Here the CDR3 DNA reads TGTGCCAGCAGCTTGGCGTGGCTAGCGGGAGGCACCGGGGAGTTGTTTTTT. This codes for CASSLAWLAGGTGELFF.

V and J are TRBV18 and TRBJ1-2, with a possible D match to TRBD1 (6 bases). Germline loops: CDR1 KGHSH, CDR2 LQKENI. With 2 bases removed from V and 5 bases from J, the gap between germline ends came to 15 bases. This CDR3 region has 15 residues. The CDR3 region has the DNA TGTGCCAGCTCACCAGGAGAGACAGGCCTATATGGCTACACCTTC. This sequence encodes CASSPGETGLYGYTF.

V gene TRBV7-2 combines with J gene TRBJ1-2; D is perhaps TRBD1 (5 bases). Trimming pared 0 bases from V and 7 bases from J, leaving 9 bases between. In germline, CDR1 is SGHTA, CDR2 FQGNSA. The CDR3 loop spans 13 amino acids. The CDR3 here is CASSLAMGGGYTF. The CDR3 DNA reads TGTGCCAGCAGCTTAGCGATGGGGGGTGGCTACACCTTC.

The V and J genes are TRBV6-1 and TRBJ2-1; possibly TRBD2 for D (5 bases). V was clipped by 1 base and J by 0 bases, with 16 bases between them. CDR1 and CDR2 from the germline V gene are MNHNS and SASEGT. The CDR3 has 18 amino acids. This CDR3 reads CASSEDKGAPSSYNEQFF. In DNA form, the CDR3 reads TGTGCCAGCAGTGAAGATAAGGGAGCCCCGAGCTCCTACAATGAGCAGTTCTTC.

This clone was observed once. The chain is built from TRBV7-2 and TRBJ2-5, with 7 bases that match TRBD2. J was trimmed by 5 bases and V by 7 bases; bases with no gene match: 13. CDR1 is SGHTA, CDR2 FQGNSA, per germline. The CDR3 loop spans 15 amino acids. This CDR3 reads CASTSQAGVFETQYF. The CDR3 DNA sequence: TGTGCCAGCACCTCTCAGGCGGGAGTCTTTGAGACCCAGTACTTC. The full variable domain, with the rest looked up from reference TRBV7-2 and TRBJ2-5, is GAGVSQSPSNKVTEKGKDVELRCDPISGHTALYWYRQSLGQGLEFLIYFQGNSAPDKSGLPSDRFSAERTGGSVSTLTIQRTQQEDSAVYLCASTSQAGVFETQYFGPGTRLLVL.

CDR3 in amino acids: CASSLGQVYGYTF. Here the CDR3 DNA reads TGTGCCAGCAGCTTGGGACAGGTCTATGGCTACACCTTC. This chain joins TRBV11-3 and TRBJ1-2, with 8 bases matching TRBD1. Per germline, CDR1 SGHNT and CDR2 YENEEA. The J segment lost 4 bases and the V segment lost 3 bases, leaving 1 base of the junction unmatched. The CDR3 runs 13 residues.

The chain uses TRBV18 and TRBJ2-1; D may be TRBD2 (5 bases). The CDR3 runs to 15 residues. With 0 bases removed from V and 6 bases from J, the gap between germline ends came to 12 bases. In germline, CDR1 is KGHSH, CDR2 LQKENI. The CDR3 DNA follows: TGTGCCAGCTCACCACCAGGACCGAGGGTCAATGAGCAGTTCTTC. This sequence encodes CASSPPGPRVNEQFF.

The rearrangement links TRBV11-1 to TRBJ2-7; maybe TRBD1 (6 bases). The CDR3 extends over 14 amino acids. Trimming took off 3 bases at V and 6 bases at J, with 15 bases between the two ends. Germline CDR1 SGHAT, CDR2 FQDESV (reference sequence). The CDR3: CASSFNRAGAEQYV. The CDR3 DNA follows: TGTGCCAGCAGCTTTAATCGTGCAGGGGCCGAGCAGTACGTC.

This clone occurred many times. Mismatch with germline at one junction end may stem from a read error. This chain links TRBV6-1 with TRBJ1-1; 7 nucleotides align to TRBD1. The CDR3 consists of 12 residues. Germline V gene sequence: CDR1 MNHNS, CDR2 SASEGT. In DNA form, the CDR3 reads TGTGCCAGCCGCCTCGGGACAGCTCTTGACGATTTT. Amino acids: CASRLGTALDDF.

J is TRBJ1-5 and V is TRBV9, with a possible D match to TRBD1 (6 bases). With 4 bases removed from V and 1 base from J, the gap between germline ends came to 12 bases. This CDR3 is 15 amino acids long. From germline, CDR1 is SGDLS and CDR2 YYNGEE. The CDR3 DNA follows: TGTGCCAGCAGCCTCACAGGGATAAGCAATCAGCCCCAGCATTTT. The encoded protein is CASSLTGISNQPQHF.

The chain employs TRBV7-9 and TRBJ2-1, with D hard to call. V was trimmed by 1 base and J by 3 bases, leaving 13 bases between them. This CDR3 comprises 16 residues. Germline CDR1 is SEHNR and CDR2 is FQNEAQ (reference sequence). The DNA of the CDR3 is TGTGCCAGCAGCTTAGTGTACGGCAGGTACTACAATGAGCAGTTCTTC. It is translated as CASSLVYGRYYNEQFF.

The chain employs TRBV5-4 and TRBJ2-3, with TRBD2 matching over 7 bases. This CDR3 comprises 15 residues. Germline V gives CDR1 SGHNT, CDR2 YYREEE (reference sequence). V lost 4 bases, J lost 0 bases, and 5 bases stayed unmatched. CDR3 amino acids: CASSHRGESTDTQYF. In DNA, the CDR3 is TGTGCCAGCAGCCACCGGGGGGAAAGCACAGATACGCAGTATTTT.

This clone was picked up one time. The chain uses TRBV7-2 and TRBJ1-6; D is perhaps TRBD1 (6 bases). CDR3 length: 15 residues. Per the germline V gene, CDR1 is SGHTA and CDR2 is FQGNSA. Between the trimmed V and J ends, which lost 5 bases and 11 bases, there was a span of 19 bases. As DNA, the CDR3 is TGTGCCAGCAGCGATAGGGGGGGGCGGTCCCCACCCCTCCACTTT. Its protein is CASSDRGGRSPPLHF.

This chain joins TRBV5-6 and TRBJ1-3; maybe TRBD1 (5 bases). This CDR3 is 15 amino acids long. Germline CDR1 is SGHDT and CDR2 is YYEEEE. Trimming took off 0 bases at V and 0 bases at J, with 7 bases between the two ends. The CDR3 nucleotides read TGTGCCAGCAGCTTGGACAGGTCCTCTGGAAACACCATATATTTT. As protein: CASSLDRSSGNTIYF.

The chain combines TRBV5-4 with TRBJ2-5, with TRBD2 matching over 14 bases. This CDR3 contains 17 residues. V dropped 4 bases and J dropped 1; count of bases not matched to a gene: 6. From germline, CDR1 is SGHNT and CDR2 YYREEE (reference sequence). The CDR3 sequence: CASSPPGTSGSQETQYF. For the CDR3, the DNA is TGTGCCAGCAGCCCCCCGGGGACTAGCGGGAGCCAAGAGACCCAGTACTTC. Filled out from reference TRBV5-4 and TRBJ2-5, the complete variable domain reads ETGVTQSPTHLIKTRGQQVTLRCSSQSGHNTVSWYQQALGQGPQFIFQYYREEENGRGNFPPRFSGLQFPNYSSELNVNALELDDSALYLCASSPPGTSGSQETQYFGPGTRLLVL.